These 13 T cell receptor beta chains were all obtained from the same sample, sequenced in a study of blood T cell repertoires in COVID-19. Data came from immunoSEQ multiplex PCR; TCRdb stores just in-frame clones and leaves some out. Of hundreds of thousands of clones listed, 80% to 90% are singletons. The specimen sequenced was peripheral blood. These receptors all stem from an elderly woman with active or convalescent COVID-19.

The V and J genes are TRBV19 and TRBJ2-5; tentative D call: TRBD2 (7 bases). Germline V gene data show CDR1 as LNHDA and CDR2 as SQIVND (reference sequence). The CDR3 spans 13 residues. V was trimmed by 8 bases and J by 2 bases, leaving 12 bases between them. CDR3 amino acids: CASVGGDQETQYF. CDR3 DNA: TGTGCCAGTGTAGGGGGGGATCAAGAGACCCAGTACTTC.

The sample holds a few counts of this clone. The genes are TRBV9 and TRBJ1-6; D gene unclear. Looked up from germline, CDR1 is SGDLS and CDR2 is YYNGEE. Deletions cut 0 bases from V and 9 bases from J, with 13 bases between. The CDR3 runs to 15 residues. In nucleotides, the CDR3 is TGTGCCAGCAGCGTAGGCGAGGGTACGGGTTCACCCCTCCACTTT. Protein sequence: CASSVGEGTGSPLHF. Looking up the rest from reference TRBV9 and TRBJ1-6 gives the full variable domain: DSGVTQTPKHLITATGQRVTLRCSPRSGDLSVYWYQQSLDQGLQFLIQYYNGEERAKGNILERFSAQQFPDLHSELNLSSLELGDSALYFCASSVGEGTGSPLHFGNGTRLTVT.

This chain uses TRBV15 with TRBJ2-7, with 7 bases identical to TRBD2. Trimming cost V 2 bases and J 6 bases; bases outside gene matches: 10. In germline, CDR1 is LNHNV, CDR2 YYDKDF (reference sequence). This CDR3 is 15 amino acids long. This chain's CDR3 is CATSRSRGRGGEQYF. The CDR3 nucleotides read TGTGCCACCAGCAGATCGAGGGGTCGCGGGGGCGAGCAGTACTTC.

The CDR3 spells CASSQDGAGGIKNEQFF. Here the CDR3 DNA reads TGCGCCAGCAGCCAAGACGGGGCCGGCGGGATTAAGAATGAGCAGTTCTTC. The rearrangement uses TRBV4-1 and TRBJ2-1; TRBD2 might be the D (6 bases). CDR3 size: 17 residues. The V gene's germline CDR1 is MGHRA and CDR2 YSYEKL. Between the trimmed V and J ends, which lost 0 bases and 7 bases, there was a span of 19 bases.

The rearrangement links TRBV5-1 to TRBJ2-5, with 8 positions matching TRBD2. V was pared by 4 bases and J by 2 bases, with 7 bases of the junction left unmatched. Germline-derived CDR1 and CDR2 are SGHRS and YFSETQ. The CDR3 has 15 amino acids. CDR3 in amino acids: CASSQSGSGQETQYF. The DNA of the CDR3 is TGCGCCAGCAGCCAGAGCGGGAGTGGACAAGAGACCCAGTACTTC.

CDR3 nucleotide sequence: TGTGCCAGCAGCCTCGGGACAGACTATGGCTACACCTTC. Its translation is CASSLGTDYGYTF. The chain carries TRBV3-1 (or the pseudogene TRBV3-2) and TRBJ1-2, with 7 bases matching TRBD1. The junction had 2 bases not matched to a gene; V was cut back by 4 bases and J by 3 bases. Per germline, CDR1 LGHDT and CDR2 YNNKEL (reference sequence). CDR3 size: 13 residues.

The rearrangement links TRBV5-5 to TRBJ1-6; 8 nucleotides line up with TRBD1. The junction had 9 bases not matched to a gene; V was cut back by 4 bases and J by 6 bases. CDR3 size: 16 residues. The V gene's germline CDR1 is SGHKS and CDR2 YYEKEE (reference sequence). CDR3 amino acids: CASSAQTGDPNSPLHF. The DNA for the CDR3 is TGTGCCAGCAGCGCACAGACAGGGGATCCTAATTCACCCCTCCACTTT.

This clone occurred once. The J gene is TRBJ1-2, the V gene TRBV18, with 7 nucleotides matching TRBD1. CDR1 is KGHSH and CDR2 is LQKENI in the germline V gene. V shed 5 bases and J 7 bases; nucleotides not matched to a gene: 13. The CDR3 is 15 amino acids. The CDR3 DNA follows: TGTGCCAGCTCATCCCAAGACGGACAGGCGAGTGGCTACACCTTC. This translates into CASSSQDGQASGYTF.

The genes are TRBV6-1 and TRBJ2-4; 7 nucleotides align to TRBD2. This CDR3 is built from 17 residues. V shed 1 base, J shed 0 bases, and the junction held 6 bases outside the gene matches. Germline values: CDR1 MNHNS, CDR2 SASEGT. The CDR3 here is CASSEVHGRGAKNIQYF. The CDR3 bases are TGTGCCAGCAGTGAAGTTCATGGGAGGGGAGCCAAAAACATTCAGTACTTC.

The chain carries TRBV6-5 and TRBJ1-1; D not certain. Trimming pared 2 bases from V and 6 bases from J, leaving 13 bases between. The CDR3 sequence is 14 residues long. Germline assignment: CDR1 MNHEY and CDR2 SVGAGI. The CDR3 region is CASSYRTSWAEAFF. DNA of the CDR3: TGTGCCAGCAGTTACAGGACTTCCTGGGCTGAAGCTTTCTTT.

This clone was detected once. This rearrangement joins TRBV5-1 to TRBJ1-2; no reliable D call. V dropped 3 bases and J dropped 0 bases, with 12 bases sitting between them. Germline values: CDR1 SGHRS, CDR2 YFSETQ. The CDR3 is 15 amino acids. Here the CDR3 DNA reads TGCGCCAGCAGCTCGGACGGGGAAACTAACTATGGCTACACCTTC. It yields the protein CASSSDGETNYGYTF.

This clone occurred a few times. The rearrangement joins TRBV15 to TRBJ2-7; D gene ambiguous. This CDR3 has 13 residues. Germline CDR1 and CDR2: LNHNV and YYDKDF (reference sequence). The germline V and J ends were trimmed by 5 bases and 4 bases, with 12 bases remaining between them. The CDR3 bases are TGTGCCACCAGCGCTAGACCCGGGTACGAGCAGTACTTC. It is translated as CATSARPGYEQYF.

This clone appeared a single time. This chain joins TRBV11-2 and TRBJ2-2, with 9 bases lining up with TRBD1. Germline CDR1 SGHAT, CDR2 FQNNGV. V shed 1 base and J 5 bases; nucleotides not matched to a gene: 8. The CDR3 is 17 residues long. In DNA, the CDR3 is TGTGCCAGCAGCTTAGGAGTGGGGACAGGGCGGACCGGGGAGCTGTTTTTT. This encodes CASSLGVGTGRTGELFF. Using reference TRBV11-2 and TRBJ2-2 for the parts outside the CDR3, the full variable domain is EAGVAQSPRYKIIEKRQSVAFWCNPISGHATLYWYQQILGQGPKLLIQFQNNGVVDDSQLPKDRFSAERLKGVDSTLKIQPAKLEDSAVYLCASSLGVGTGRTGELFFGEGSRLTVL.